Below are 4 T cell receptor beta chains sequenced from a single sample in a study of human T cells and chemical hapten exposure. The sample's time point: patch test 2, 6 weeks after DPC sensitization. Treatment indicated: therapeutic diphenylcyclopropenone sensitization with weekly scalp DPC. TCRdb processed the RACE reads anew with MiXCR; each CDR3 protein has one entry. The sample holds about 96,000 distinct CDR3 sequences, about 9% seen once. The sample here was whole blood, taken in connection with sensitization to the hapten diphenylcyclopropenone (DPC). These TCRs come from a middle-aged woman with alopecia areata. Some clones in this sample may be carry-over from other donors' samples.

This clonotype has a handful of counts. This sequence joins TRBV7-2 and TRBJ1-1; D possibly corresponds to TRBD1 (6 bases). The CDR3 is 15 residues long. Trimming removed 5 bases from V and 1 base from J, with 14 bases in between. Germline CDR1 reads SGHTA; CDR2 reads FQGNSA. The CDR3 coding sequence is TGTGCCAGCAGCATCACAGGGAGGGCGAACACTGAAGCTTTCTTT. This translates into CASSITGRANTEAFF.

This clonotype was recorded many times. The chain employs TRBV11-2 and TRBJ2-2; weak D call: TRBD1 (5 bases). Looked up from germline, CDR1 is SGHAT and CDR2 is FQNNGV. V was cut by 2 bases and J by 7 bases, with 14 bases left in between. This CDR3 is built from 15 residues. The CDR3 nucleotides read TGTGCCAGCAGCTTAATTAAGGGCAGGGTCGGGGAGCTGTTTTTT. As protein: CASSLIKGRVGELFF.

This clonotype was counted many times. The chain has TRBV6-2 or TRBV6-3 and TRBJ1-4; 10 nucleotides match TRBD1. Germline values: CDR1 MNHEY, CDR2 SVGEGT. The CDR3 has 14 amino acids. Trimming removed 7 bases from V and 8 bases from J; junction bases left unmatched: 7. CDR3 loop: CASNPGQGREKLFF. In DNA, the CDR3 is TGTGCCAGCAATCCGGGACAGGGGAGAGAAAAACTGTTTTTT.

This clonotype was observed a few times. The chain couples TRBV5-1 to TRBJ2-7, with unresolved D. Per the germline V gene, CDR1 is SGHRS and CDR2 is YFSETQ. V dropped 1 base and J dropped 7 bases, with 12 bases sitting between them. The CDR3 is 13 amino acids. CDR3 nucleotides: TGCGCCAGCAGCTTGAACCCAGTATCAGAGCAGTACTTC. Its translation is CASSLNPVSEQYF.